One and the same sample provided the 3 T cell receptor beta chains below, sequenced in a study of long-term antiretroviral therapy in people with HIV. The immunoSEQ assay was v3.0, run at survey level. Assay used: immunoSEQ multiplex PCR; TCRdb lists only in-frame clones, some missing. The sample consists of approximately 11,000 clones, approximately 79% of them appearing once. Sequenced here: unsorted PBMCs, sampled approximately 7 years after starting antiretroviral therapy. The source of these receptors is a man aged 50-59 years with HIV.

The chain is built from TRBV9 and TRBJ1-1; D not certain. CDR1 is SGDLS, CDR2 YYNGEE, per germline. The CDR3 length is 14 residues. Trimming left V 4 bases short and J 5 bases short, with 15 bases between. As DNA, the CDR3 is TGTGCCAGCAGCCCTATAGCAGAGGGTACTGAAGCTTTCTTT. Translating gives CASSPIAEGTEAFF. Based on the CDR3 plus reference TRBV9 and TRBJ1-1, the full variable domain is DSGVTQTPKHLITATGQRVTLRCSPRSGDLSVYWYQQSLDQGLQFLIQYYNGEERAKGNILERFSAQQFPDLHSELNLSSLELGDSALYFCASSPIAEGTEAFFGQGTRLTVV.

This chain links TRBV9 with TRBJ2-7; 11 nucleotides line up with TRBD2. V lost 4 bases to trimming and J lost 4 bases; unmatched junction nucleotides: 4. Per the germline V gene, CDR1 is SGDLS and CDR2 is YYNGEE. The CDR3 totals 14 residues. The chain's CDR3 is CASSPLAGGYEQYF. The CDR3 bases are TGTGCCAGCAGCCCGCTAGCGGGGGGTTACGAGCAGTACTTC.

In this sample, this clone turned up a few times. The chain couples TRBV27 to TRBJ2-2; no reliable D call. Between the trimmed V and J ends, which lost 4 bases and 3 bases, there was a span of 3 bases. The germline gives CDR1 MNHEY, CDR2 SMNVEV (reference sequence). There are 12 residues in the CDR3. Here the CDR3 reads CASSSHTGELFF. The CDR3 DNA reads TGTGCCAGCAGTTCTCACACCGGGGAGCTGTTTTTT.